This TCR beta chain originates from a study of blood T cell repertoires in COVID-19. This clone turned up a few times. Profiled with immunoSEQ multiplex PCR; TCRdb holds only in-frame clones, not every one. Seen here are tens of thousands of clones, around 89% observed once, and the top ten hold 4.3%. This CDR3 is 16 amino acids long. V lost 1 base, J lost 2 bases, and 3 bases stayed unmatched. From germline, CDR1 is WNHNN and CDR2 SYGVQD (reference sequence). The material sequenced was peripheral blood. The V call is TRBV10-1, the J call TRBJ1-5; the match to TRBD1 covers 9 bases. The receptor was isolated from a woman older than 75 with active or convalescent COVID-19. CDR3 sequence (DNA): TGCGCCAGCAGTGAGTTCGGGACAGGGTGCAATCAGCCCCAGCATTTT. Amino acid sequence: CASSEFGTGCNQPQHF.